This is a list of T cell receptor beta chains from one sample in a study of PD-L1 blockade in urothelial cancer. Profiled with immunoSEQ multiplex PCR; TCRdb holds only in-frame clones, not every one. In the table there are 25,000 to 35,000 clones, approximately 81% of which are singletons. The source material was PBMCs, sampled around atezolizumab (anti-PD-L1) treatment. Source of these receptors: a man between 65 and 79 years old with urothelial cancer. CDR3s include the opening cysteine and the closing phenylalanine or tryptophan. Size is omitted from some rows. Given values are once, few, many or a class for expanded clones.

TRBV9 - 14 CASSRRGDTDTQYF
TRBV29-1 - 11 CSGGGTDTQYF
TRBV25-1 - 16 CASSDRRTGATDTQYF
TRBV7-2 few 14 CASSFGTRTYEQYF
TRBV5-1 - 15 CASSLTGTAYNEQFF
TRBV6-6 - 12 CASRQGSNEQFF
TRBV6-1 - 17 CASSGQPRASSGNTIYF
TRBV4-1 - 15 CASSQTDRAAYEQYF
TRBV7-3 - 14 CASSWRGATYEQYF
TRBV5-3 - 18 CARSLCVGAGTGNEKLFF
TRBV18 few 17 CASSPQLDGGFSDEQFF
TRBV7-9 - 14 CASSLAGGFDEQFF
TRBV19 - 17 CASSPHTGTAGGYEQYF
TRBV19 - 16 CASSDLPGQGTVAAFF
TRBV7-2 - 12 CASSPASYEQYF
TRBV19 - 14 CASSISAGETEAFF
TRBV27 - 15 CASSPHRTGAHEQYF
TRBV7-3 - 21 CASSTLPGTSGGLRNTGELFF
TRBV15 - 14 CATSRQGENTEAFF
TRBV2 - 13 CASSPDRVDGYTF
TRBV28 - 14 CASSGGQGTYGYTF
TRBV6-8 - 15 CASSYSRLDSYGYTF
TRBV7-8 - 15 CASSLLAGVGETQYF
TRBV6-1 - 18 CASSEFIGREGVRSPLHF
TRBV7-9 - 15 CASSLAAGGWAEQFF
TRBV7-2 - 15 CASSSSSGSYNEQFF
TRBV27 - 14 CASRPGGKDTEAFF
TRBV6-6 - 16 CASSRQTGQVVDTQYF
TRBV29-1 - 11 CSVEITYEQYF
TRBV7-2 - 16 CASSPSGLAGVDEQYF
TRBV14 - 16 CASSPGRSVKLDTQYF
TRBV5-6 - 16 CASSWSGGGVQETQYF